This T cell receptor beta chain emerged from a study of shared clonotypes between healthy human individuals. The donors were adults (healthy and HIV-negative) with no recent acute infections or vaccinations. This clone was seen at least ten times. Deep-level running was used for the assay. For each subset, genomic DNA was distributed in equal portions over several immunoSEQ plates. This table comes from immunoSEQ multiplex PCR, and its TCRdb copy is limited to in-frame clones, with some not included. The sample lists nearly 1,000,000 clones; roughly 72% were seen once. Trimming shortened V by 1 base and J by 5 bases, and 14 bases separated the two germline ends. The length of the CDR3 is 15 residues. Germline V gene sequence: CDR1 GTSNPN, CDR2 SVGIG (reference sequence).

J is TRBJ1-4 and V is TRBV30; D ambiguous. The receptor was isolated from a man aged 18 to 29 in good health. The sample was memory CD4+ T cells sorted from blood. Subset here: CD45RA-negative fraction. The CDR3 DNA sequence: TGTGCCTGGAGTGACGGGCACTTAAAAAATGAAAAACTGTTTTTT. It translates to CAWSDGHLKNEKLFF.